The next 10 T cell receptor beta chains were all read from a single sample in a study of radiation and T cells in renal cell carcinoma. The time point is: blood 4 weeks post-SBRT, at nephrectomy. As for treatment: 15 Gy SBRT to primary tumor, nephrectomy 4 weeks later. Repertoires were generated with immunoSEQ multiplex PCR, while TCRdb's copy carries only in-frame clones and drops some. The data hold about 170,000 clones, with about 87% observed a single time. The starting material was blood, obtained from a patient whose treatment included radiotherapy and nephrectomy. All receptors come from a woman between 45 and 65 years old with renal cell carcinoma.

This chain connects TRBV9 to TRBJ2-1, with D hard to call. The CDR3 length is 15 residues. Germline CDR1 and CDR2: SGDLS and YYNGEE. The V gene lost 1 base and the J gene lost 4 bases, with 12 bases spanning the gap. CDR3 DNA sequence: TGTGCCAGCAGCGTAAGTGGGTGGGGATACAATGAGCAGTTCTTC. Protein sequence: CASSVSGWGYNEQFF.

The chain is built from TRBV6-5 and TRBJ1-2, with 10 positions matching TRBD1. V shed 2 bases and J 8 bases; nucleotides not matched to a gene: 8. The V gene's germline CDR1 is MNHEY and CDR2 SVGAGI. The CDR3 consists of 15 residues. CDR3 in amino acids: CASSYRSGTGEGYTF. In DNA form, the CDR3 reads TGTGCCAGCAGTTACCGCTCTGGGACAGGGGAGGGCTACACCTTC.

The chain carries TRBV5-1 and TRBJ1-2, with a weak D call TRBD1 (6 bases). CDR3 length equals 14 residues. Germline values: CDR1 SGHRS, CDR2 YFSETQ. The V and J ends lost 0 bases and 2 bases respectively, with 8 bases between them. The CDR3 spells CASSLDGGNYGYTF. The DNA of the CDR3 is TGCGCCAGCAGCTTGGACGGGGGCAACTATGGCTACACCTTC.

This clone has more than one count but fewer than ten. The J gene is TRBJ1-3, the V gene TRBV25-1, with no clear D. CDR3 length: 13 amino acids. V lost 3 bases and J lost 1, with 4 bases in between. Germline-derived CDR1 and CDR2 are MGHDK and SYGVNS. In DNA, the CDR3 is TGTGCCAGCAGTGACTTATCTGGAAACACCATATATTTT. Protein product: CASSDLSGNTIYF.

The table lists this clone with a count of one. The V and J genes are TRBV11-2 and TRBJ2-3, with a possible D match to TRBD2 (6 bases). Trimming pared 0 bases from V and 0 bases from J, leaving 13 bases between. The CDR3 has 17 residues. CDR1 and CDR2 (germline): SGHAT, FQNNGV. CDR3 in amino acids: CASSLEGGLSSTDTQYF. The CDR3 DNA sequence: TGTGCCAGCAGCTTAGAGGGGGGACTCTCTAGCACAGATACGCAGTATTTT.

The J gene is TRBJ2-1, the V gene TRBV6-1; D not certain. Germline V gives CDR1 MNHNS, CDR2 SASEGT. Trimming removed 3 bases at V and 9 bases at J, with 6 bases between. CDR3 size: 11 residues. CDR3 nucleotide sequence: TGTGCCAGCAGTGACTTCCTTGAGCAGTTCTTC. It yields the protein CASSDFLEQFF.

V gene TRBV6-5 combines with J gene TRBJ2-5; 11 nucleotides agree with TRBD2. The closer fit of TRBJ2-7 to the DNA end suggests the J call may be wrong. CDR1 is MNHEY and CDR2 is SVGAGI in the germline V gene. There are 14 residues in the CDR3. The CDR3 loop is CASTTIAGGREQYF. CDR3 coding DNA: TGTGCCAGCACCACAATAGCGGGGGGGCGCGAGCAGTACTTC.

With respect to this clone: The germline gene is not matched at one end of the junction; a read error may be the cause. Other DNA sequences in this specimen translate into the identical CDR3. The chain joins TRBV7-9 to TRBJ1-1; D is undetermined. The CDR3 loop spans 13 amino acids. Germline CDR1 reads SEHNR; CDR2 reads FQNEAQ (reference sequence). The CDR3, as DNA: TGCGCCAGCATCTTCGGACGGAACACTGAAGCTTTCTTT. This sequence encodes CASIFGRNTEAFF.

CDR3 region: CATDGEGYNEQFF. The DNA for the CDR3 is TGTGCCACCGACGGGGAGGGGTACAATGAGCAGTTCTTC. The chain combines TRBV4-2 with TRBJ2-1, with 7 nucleotides matching TRBD2. The CDR3 has 13 amino acids. V lost 10 bases, J lost 4 bases, and 7 bases stayed unmatched. Germline lookup yields CDR1 LGHNA and CDR2 YNFKEQ.

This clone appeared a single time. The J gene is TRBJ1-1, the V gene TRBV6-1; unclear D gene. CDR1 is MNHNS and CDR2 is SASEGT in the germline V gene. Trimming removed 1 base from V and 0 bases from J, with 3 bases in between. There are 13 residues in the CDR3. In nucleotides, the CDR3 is TGTGCCAGCAGTGAAGTCCTGAACACTGAAGCTTTCTTT. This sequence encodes CASSEVLNTEAFF.